These T cell receptor beta chains were read from a single sample in a study of beta chain features in type 1 diabetes. Assay used: immunoSEQ multiplex PCR; TCRdb lists only in-frame clones, some missing. The profile shows 500,000 to 700,000 clones, 15% to 18% of them singletons. Input material: naive CD4+ T cells from blood. Receptor source: a man aged 18 to 30 in good health. Each CDR3 is given without its conserved first and last residue. D genes are given only for firm matches.

D	V	J	CDR3
.	TRBV5-1	TRBJ1-1	ASSLDAGTNTEAF
TRBD1	TRBV30	TRBJ2-1	AWMGQTRNEQF
.	TRBV19	TRBJ1-5	ASSTEDTSRNQPQH
.	TRBV19	TRBJ2-1	ASKGLVGSYNEQF
TRBD1	TRBV6-6	TRBJ2-7	ASSRQGSYEQY
.	TRBV25-1	TRBJ2-4	ASSAGSKNIQY
TRBD1	TRBV10-3	TRBJ2-4	AGGDRAAKNIQY
.	TRBV14	TRBJ2-7	ASSREMGAFYEQY
TRBD1	TRBV7-9	TRBJ2-7	ASSPFGQGYEQY
.	TRBV7-8	TRBJ1-5	ASSLGQVVEPQH
TRBD1	TRBV18	TRBJ2-7	ASSPGQGLSSYEQY
.	TRBV9	TRBJ2-3	ASSVEWVTDTQY
.	TRBV9	TRBJ1-5	ASSVEGAANQPQH
.	TRBV4-2	TRBJ1-2	ASSQPGTGESYT
TRBD2	TRBV27	TRBJ2-2	ASSFLTSAGELF
.	TRBV10-3	TRBJ1-1	ASKMQDTEAF
TRBD2	TRBV7-9	TRBJ2-5	ASISGAGGETQY
.	TRBV5-6	TRBJ2-3	ASSRNWAEGDTDTQY
.	TRBV7-3	TRBJ2-2	ASSLGSGNTGELF
.	TRBV5-1	TRBJ2-2	ASTPDRIWGTGELF
TRBD2	TRBV4-1	TRBJ2-1	ASSKASGTSDYNEQF
.	TRBV7-6	TRBJ2-2	ASSAHEAAGELF
.	TRBV9	TRBJ1-5	ASSVGATMYSNQPQH
TRBD2	TRBV5-4	TRBJ2-7	ASSIVTSAYEQY
.	TRBV6-5	TRBJ2-5	ASNPLMGRETQY
TRBD1	TRBV28	TRBJ1-5	ASSLLEGQGAWEPQH
.	TRBV19	TRBJ2-1	ASSIVVDGKQF
.	TRBV18	TRBJ1-1	ASSPDRMNTEAF
.	TRBV9	TRBJ2-3	ASSVAGVADTQY
.	TRBV19	TRBJ1-5	ASSIDPWPLDSNQPQH
.	TRBV28	TRBJ1-2	ASSTGADSYGYT
.	TRBV29-1	TRBJ2-5	SAGMGGETQY
TRBD2	TRBV7-9	TRBJ2-5	ASSLWTSEVETQY
.	TRBV18	TRBJ1-5	ASSPGSRGDQPQH